Below, 11 T cell receptor beta chains from the same sample are listed, as sequenced in a study of blood T cell repertoires in COVID-19. TCRdb's copy holds only in-frame clones and misses some; the assay was immunoSEQ multiplex PCR. The sample includes 150,000 or so clones, 81% of them seen just once. Sequenced sample: peripheral blood. These receptors were taken from a man aged 60 to 69 with active or convalescent COVID-19.

This clone was detected a few times. The chain couples TRBV4-2 to TRBJ1-6; no reliable D call. Germline V gives CDR1 LGHNA, CDR2 YNFKEQ. Trimming removed 0 bases from V and 6 bases from J, with 15 bases in between. CDR3 length equals 17 residues. The CDR3 region has the DNA TGTGCCAGCAGCCAAGATCCGAGTGTCGGTGCTAATTCACCCCTCCACTTT. Translated: CASSQDPSVGANSPLHF.

This chain joins TRBV11-2 and TRBJ2-3; 10 positions agree with TRBD2. The CDR3 sequence is 16 residues long. The germline gives CDR1 SGHAT, CDR2 FQNNGV. J was trimmed by 1 base and V by 5 bases; bases with no gene match: 6. The CDR3 DNA reads TGTGCCAGCAGCACCAGACTAGCGGGCGGCACAGATACGCAGTATTTT. Its protein is CASSTRLAGGTDTQYF.

V and J are TRBV9 and TRBJ2-3; 13 bases are a match to TRBD2. V shed 0 bases and J 1 base; nucleotides not matched to a gene: 2. The CDR3 sequence is 17 residues long. Per germline, CDR1 SGDLS and CDR2 YYNGEE. This chain's CDR3 is CASSVGLAGGGTDTQYF. Written as DNA, the CDR3 is TGTGCCAGCAGCGTAGGACTAGCGGGGGGTGGCACAGATACGCAGTATTTT.

V and J are TRBV2 and TRBJ2-7; 10 positions agree with TRBD1. The CDR3 contains 14 residues. Germline loops: CDR1 SNHLY, CDR2 FYNNEI. V trimming: 6 bases; J trimming: 4 bases; junction bases outside the gene matches: 6. In DNA, the CDR3 is TGTGCCAGCAGCCCGGACAGGGGGATGTACGAGCAGTACTTC. This translates into CASSPDRGMYEQYF.

This chain joins TRBV6-5 and TRBJ1-2; D is perhaps TRBD1 (6 bases). V was clipped by 6 bases and J by 8 bases, with 16 bases between them. From germline, CDR1 is MNHEY and CDR2 SVGAGI. The CDR3 sequence is 13 residues long. This chain's CDR3 is CASRTGETMGYTF. The CDR3 coding sequence is TGTGCCAGCAGGACAGGCGAGACTATGGGCTACACCTTC.

This clone showed up just a few times. The chain recombines TRBV28 with TRBJ1-3, with 9 bases lining up with TRBD1. CDR3 length: 15 amino acids. The V gene's germline CDR1 is MDHEN and CDR2 SYDVKM. V dropped 8 bases and J dropped 2; count of bases not matched to a gene: 7. CDR3: CASGTGTFTGNTIYF. The CDR3 DNA follows: TGTGCCAGCGGGACAGGGACGTTCACTGGAAACACCATATATTTT. The full variable domain, with the rest looked up from reference TRBV28 and TRBJ1-3, is DVKVTQSSRYLVKRTGEKVFLECVQDMDHENMFWYRQDPGLGLRLIYFSYDVKMKEKGDIPEGYSVSREKKERFSLILESASTNQTSMYLCASGTGTFTGNTIYFGEGSWLTVV.

V and J are TRBV5-1 and TRBJ2-7; 12 bases line up with TRBD2. Germline-derived CDR1 and CDR2 are SGHRS and YFSETQ. The CDR3 runs to 18 residues. The V gene end was trimmed by 3 bases and the J gene end by 2 bases; junction bases not matched to a gene: 12. The CDR3 DNA reads TGCGCCAGCAGCTCACCGCTAGCGGGAGGGCCGAGGCCCTACGAGCAGTACTTC. As protein: CASSSPLAGGPRPYEQYF.

The chain recombines TRBV5-6 with TRBJ1-1; 8 bases are shared with TRBD1. The trim removed 2 bases at V and 5 bases at J, leaving 5 bases unmatched. CDR3 length: 14 amino acids. Per germline, CDR1 SGHDT and CDR2 YYEEEE. CDR3 DNA: TGTGCCAGCAGCTTTCAGGGGGCACAAACTGAAGCTTTCTTT. Encoded protein: CASSFQGAQTEAFF.

In its sample, this clone was seen a few times. The chain is built from TRBV9 and TRBJ2-3; 10 bases line up with TRBD2. J lost 3 bases, V lost 2 bases, and 3 bases had no gene match. This CDR3 spans 15 amino acids. CDR1 is SGDLS, CDR2 YYNGEE, per germline. The CDR3 bases are TGTGCCAGCAGCGTTAGCGGGGGGTGGACAGATACGCAGTATTTT. It encodes CASSVSGGWTDTQYF.

As DNA, the CDR3 is TGTGCCACGGACAGTGTTGGGACAGATACGCAGTATTTT. The encoded protein is CATDSVGTDTQYF. The chain carries TRBV28 and TRBJ2-3; weak D call: TRBD1 (6 bases). V was pared by 10 bases and J by 3 bases, with 14 bases between. From germline, CDR1 is MDHEN and CDR2 SYDVKM. The CDR3 is 13 residues long. The complete variable domain, with remaining parts taken from reference TRBV28 and TRBJ2-3, reads DVKVTQSSRYLVKRTGEKVFLECVQDMDHENMFWYRQDPGLGLRLIYFSYDVKMKEKGDIPEGYSVSREKKERFSLILESASTNQTSMYLCATDSVGTDTQYFGPGTRLTVL.

This chain links TRBV7-2 with TRBJ1-3; D possibly corresponds to TRBD1 (5 bases). V gave up 0 bases and J gave up 2 bases, with 8 bases separating them. The CDR3 extends over 15 amino acids. The V gene's germline CDR1 is SGHTA and CDR2 FQGNSA. This CDR3 is CASSLAGGTGNTIYF. In nucleotides, the CDR3 is TGTGCCAGCAGCTTAGCGGGGGGAACTGGAAACACCATATATTTT.